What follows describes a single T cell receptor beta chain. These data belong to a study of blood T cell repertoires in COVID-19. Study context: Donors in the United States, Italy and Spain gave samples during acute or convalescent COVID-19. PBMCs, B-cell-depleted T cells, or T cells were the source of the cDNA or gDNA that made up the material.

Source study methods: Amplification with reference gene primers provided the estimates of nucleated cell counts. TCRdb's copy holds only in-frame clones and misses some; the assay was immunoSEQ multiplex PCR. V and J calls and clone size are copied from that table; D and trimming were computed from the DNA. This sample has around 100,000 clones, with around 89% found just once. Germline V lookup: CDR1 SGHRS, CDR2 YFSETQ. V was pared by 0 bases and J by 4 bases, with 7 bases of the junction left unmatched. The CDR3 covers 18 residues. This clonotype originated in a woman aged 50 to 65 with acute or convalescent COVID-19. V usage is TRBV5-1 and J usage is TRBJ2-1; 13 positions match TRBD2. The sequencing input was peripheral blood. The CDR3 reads CASSLEEGTSGKYNEQFF. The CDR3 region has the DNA TGCGCCAGCAGCTTGGAGGAAGGGACTAGCGGGAAGTACAATGAGCAGTTCTTC.